Following are 7 T cell receptor beta chains from one sample sequenced in a study of CD8 T cells in ankylosing spondylitis. Study-wide results and caveats: Apparently characteristic of ankylosing spondylitis blood was a TCR beta motif (roughly eight highly homologous variants).

MiXCR was run by TCRdb on the 5' RACE reads, yielding one entry per CDR3 protein. The table shows fewer than 550,000 distinct CDR3 sequences, with over 4% occurring only once. Their antigens are not known. The sample consisted of blood, either unsorted or a sorted T cell fraction (not recorded which). The receptors derive from a male donor with ankylosing spondylitis.

The chain carries TRBV11-2 and TRBJ2-7; maybe TRBD1 (8 bases). CDR1 is SGHAT and CDR2 is FQNNGV in the germline V gene. This CDR3 contains 15 residues. With 5 bases removed from V and 0 bases from J, the gap between germline ends came to 14 bases. CDR3 in amino acids: CASSVSGTGSYEQYF. The DNA for the CDR3 is TGTGCCAGCAGCGTAAGCGGGACAGGCTCCTACGAGCAGTACTTC.

This clonotype occurred many times. The rearrangement uses TRBV5-6 and TRBJ2-4, with 9 bases identical to TRBD2. Germline lookup yields CDR1 SGHDT and CDR2 YYEEEE. V was clipped by 0 bases and J by 8 bases; unmatched bases: 6. The CDR3 contains 15 residues. The CDR3 reads CASSLVGTSTDIQYF. Written as DNA, the CDR3 is TGTGCCAGCAGCTTGGTTGGGACTAGCACTGACATTCAGTACTTC.

The chain employs TRBV7-3 and TRBJ2-1, with D possibly matching TRBD1 (6 bases). The ends were cut back, 5 bases at V and 4 bases at J, with 15 bases in the middle. CDR1 and CDR2 (germline): SGHTA, FQGTGA. This CDR3 has 15 residues. This CDR3 is CASSPWGRVYNEQFF. The CDR3 coding sequence is TGTGCCAGCAGCCCGTGGGGGCGCGTTTACAATGAGCAGTTCTTC.

This clonotype was recorded at least ten times. V and J are TRBV18 and TRBJ1-5; D unclear. Trimming pared 2 bases from V and 4 bases from J, leaving 9 bases between. The CDR3 runs 14 residues. From germline, CDR1 is KGHSH and CDR2 LQKENI. CDR3 protein: CASSPRVGNQPQHF. CDR3 in DNA: TGTGCCAGCTCACCAAGGGTAGGGAATCAGCCCCAGCATTTT.

This clonotype was seen many times. This chain uses TRBV12-3 or TRBV12-4 with TRBJ1-5; no reliable D call. The CDR3 extends over 14 amino acids. Trimming took 6 bases from V and 2 from J, leaving 11 bases between them. The CDR3 loop is CASRPDGGNQPQHF. CDR3 DNA sequence: TGTGCCAGCAGACCCGACGGCGGCAATCAGCCCCAGCATTTT.

This clonotype was seen repeatedly, ten times or more. V gene TRBV6-2 or TRBV6-3 combines with J gene TRBJ1-4, with unresolved D. The V end was cut by 8 bases, the J end by 12 bases, with 16 bases between. The CDR3 is 12 residues long. From germline, CDR1 is MNHEY and CDR2 SVGEGT. DNA of the CDR3: TGTGCCAGCTCGCGGAGGGAAAAGGAACTGTTTTTT. Protein product: CASSRREKELFF.

Only a few counts were recorded for this clonotype. The CDR3 DNA reads as TGTGCCAGCAGCAAAGGGGGTACCGGGGAGCTGTTTTTT. Residues: CASSKGGTGELFF. The J gene is TRBJ2-2, the V gene TRBV9, with TRBD1 as a possible D gene (6 bases). V was shortened by 4 bases and J by 5 bases, with 9 bases between the two germline ends. There are 13 residues in the CDR3. CDR1 and CDR2 (germline): SGDLS, YYNGEE. The complete variable domain, with remaining parts taken from reference TRBV9 and TRBJ2-2, reads DSGVTQTPKHLITATGQRVTLRCSPRSGDLSVYWYQQSLDQGLQFLIQYYNGEERAKGNILERFSAQQFPDLHSELNLSSLELGDSALYFCASSKGGTGELFFGEGSRLTVL.